This TCR beta chain was documented in a study of Graves' ophthalmopathy and Graves' hyperthyroidism. In the study overall: Investigators collected peripheral blood at initial diagnosis, before any treatment was given.

This clonotype was detected only once. The antigen is undetermined. RNA transcripts served as template for amplifying TCR beta CDR3 sequences. First-round RT-PCR employed HTBI primers, with a second-round multiplex PCR after it. TCRdb fed the multiplex PCR reads into MiXCR, producing one record per CDR3 protein. This sample yields some 170,000 distinct CDR3 sequences, of which roughly two fifths are seen a single time; 7.5% to 10% belongs to the top ten. Trimming pared 5 bases from V and 2 bases from J, leaving 9 bases between. This CDR3 has 13 amino acids. Germline lookup yields CDR1 SGHNT and CDR2 YENEEA. All donors with ophthalmopathy were recorded as having moderate-to-severe activity, CAS ≥3, NOSPECS ≥4 and a duration under 3 months. Diagnosis used clinical symptoms, serum thyroxine, TRAb, thyroid ultrasound and orbital computed tomography. Notes on the study in general: Most clonotypes expanded in thyroid above 0.001 frequency were present in blood too.

Sequencing was done on a sample of peripheral blood. The receptor was isolated from a man aged 30 to 45 with Graves' ophthalmopathy. The V and J genes are TRBV11-3 and TRBJ1-1; D gene uncertain. The CDR3 nucleotides read TGTGCCAGCAGCATAACAACTAACACTGAAGCTTTCTTT. Translating it yields CASSITTNTEAFF.